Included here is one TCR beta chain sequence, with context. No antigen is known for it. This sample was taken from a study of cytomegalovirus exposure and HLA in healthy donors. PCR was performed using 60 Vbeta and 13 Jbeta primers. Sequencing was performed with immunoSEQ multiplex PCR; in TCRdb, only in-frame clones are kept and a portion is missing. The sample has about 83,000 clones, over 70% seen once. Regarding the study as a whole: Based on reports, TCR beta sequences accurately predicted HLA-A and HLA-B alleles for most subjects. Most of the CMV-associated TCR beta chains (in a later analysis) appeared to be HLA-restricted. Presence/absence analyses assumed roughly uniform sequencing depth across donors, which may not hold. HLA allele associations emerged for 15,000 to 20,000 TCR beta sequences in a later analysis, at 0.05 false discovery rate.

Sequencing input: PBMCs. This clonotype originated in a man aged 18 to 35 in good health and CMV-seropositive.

DNA for the CDR3: TGTGCCAGCAGTAACACAAAACCCAGGACCCAGTACTTC. The encoded protein is CASSNTKPRTQYF. The gene calls are TRBV7-6 and TRBJ2-5; D unclear. CDR1 is SGHVS, CDR2 FNYEAQ, per germline. V dropped 6 bases and J dropped 7 bases, with 15 bases sitting between them. This CDR3 spans 13 amino acids.